Reported below is one T cell receptor beta chain. This clonotype was seen just once. Its antigen is unknown. Base qualities were left out, and no much larger clone turns up one base away. One read offers little support. Hyperthyroidism patients were newly diagnosed, with disease duration under 2 months, and aged 18 to 65 years. Exclusion was applied to patients with uncontrolled infections, other autoimmune diseases, pregnancy or lactation. Diagnoses relied on clinical symptoms, serum thyroxine and TRAb, thyroid ultrasound and orbital computed tomography. Blood from progressor patients was collected at the time of first diagnosis with hyperthyroidism, before any ophthalmopathy symptoms had appeared. Ficoll-Paque density gradient centrifugation was used to isolate PBMCs from about 9 ml of fresh peripheral blood. Patients classed as progressors first received a Graves' hyperthyroidism diagnosis and then went on to develop ophthalmopathy during follow-up. Total RNA was extracted using Trizol reagent, and RNA quality was assessed on an Agilent 2100 Bioanalyzer.

The TCR beta CDR3 regions were amplified from the RNA transcripts. For the first round of RT-PCR on the TCR CDR3, the HTBI primer set was used together with the Qiagen OneStep RT-PCR kit. A second multiplex PCR round built the libraries, followed by size selection and purification. Sequencing of the libraries was done on an Illumina HiSeq2000 using paired-end 100 bp reads. The authors' analysis ran thus. SOAPnuke was used to process the raw data, with reads discarded if the reads contained adapters or uncalled bases, had a mean Phred below 15, or lacked an exact constant-primer or identifier match. High-quality paired reads were merged using COPE v1.2.5, and each unique nucleotide sequence was defined as a clonotype. MiTCR v1.1 was used to align the clonotypes against IMGT TRBV, TRBD and TRBJ reference segments. The analysis was restricted to V-J combinations with a frequency above 0.0001, which together covered over 99% of the repertoires. The TCS score was defined as F50 (clonal expansion) divided by E x V (chaos), with BLOSUM62-based TCRdist calculated between CDR3 peptides within each V-J. Welch's t-statistics and random forest reduced 500 to 550 V-J features to roughly 13, which were used in a naive Bayes classifier (R e1071). Thyroid-blood repertoire similarity was quantified with the Morisita-Horn index. The public reads were run again by TCRdb, first through fastp at Q25 and then through MiXCR, and only productive beta chains were kept. CDR3 protein duplicates are merged, each entry listing the most common genes and DNA. These V and J calls derive from TCRdb rather than the authors' analysis. The sample yields around 25,000 distinct CDR3 sequences; approximately 49% were counted once. The ten largest clones represent about 25% of the sample.

This entry is derived from a study of T cells in Graves' hyperthyroidism and ophthalmopathy (dated by TCRdb to the late 2010s). Turning to the overall study: Peripheral blood samples were taken at initial diagnosis, before any treatment was given. To identify distinguishing TCR V-J signatures, a discovery cohort of about a hundred patients was used, comprising approximately 40 with Graves' ophthalmopathy and roughly 60 with stable Graves' hyperthyroidism. Prospective prediction of ophthalmopathy was tested in an independent validation cohort consisting of under 20 hyperthyroidism patients and over 15 patients who later progressed to ophthalmopathy. The roughly 94 discovery patients were randomly split 7:3 into training and test sets. The study also compared thyroid tissue and blood T-cell repertoires from more than five Graves' hyperthyroidism patients. After sampling, hyperthyroidism patients received methimazole starting at 30 mg daily, and ophthalmopathy patients received high-dose intravenous methylprednisolone. The paper describes TCR Vbeta CDR3 sequencing of some 130 peripheral blood samples, made up of 40 to 45 ophthalmopathy patients, around 78 hyperthyroidism patients and some 17 progressor patients.

What the work shows at the level of the full study, not this receptor alone: In validation, the model predicted progression to ophthalmopathy a median of roughly six months before onset, with roughly 70% sensitivity and 72.22% specificity. Ophthalmopathy was separated from stable hyperthyroidism by a 13 V-J signature model, with approximately 85% sensitivity and just over 81% specificity obtained in cross-validation and 80%/75% obtained in testing. No statistical method was used to fix the sample size in advance, and group allocation was not hidden from the investigators. Most expanded thyroid clonotypes (frequency above 0.001) were also found in blood, which suggests that blood repertoires may mirror thyroid immune responses.

V is cut back by 7 bases and J by 0 bases, with 15 bases in the junction unmatched. CDR1 and CDR2 were assigned from the germline V gene as SNHLY and FYNNEI. Counted from cysteine to phenylalanine, this CDR3 has 18 amino acids. Here the CDR3 DNA is all that survives: 54 bases in frame from base 1. The chain joins TRBV2 to TRBJ2-7; TRBD2 fits 10 bases in the junction. The sample was blood. The sequence was collected from a woman between 40 and 55 years old with Graves' hyperthyroidism that later progressed to Graves' ophthalmopathy. For the CDR3, the sequence is CASKELAGPTNLSYEQYF. The sequenced DNA: TGTGCCAGCAAAGAACTAGCGGGGCCAACGAACCTCTCCTACGAGCAGTACTTC.